This T cell receptor beta chain was captured in a study of response to subunit inactivated influenza vaccine. One entry per CDR3 protein results from TCRdb running MiXCR on the RT-PCR reads. There are about 500,000 distinct CDR3 sequences in the sample; approximately 7.2% occur only once, and about 12% lies in the top ten. Whole-study findings and limits: The authors proposed limited new T cell recruitment per seasonal influenza vaccination.

CDR1 is SQVTM, CDR2 ANQGSEA, per germline. This CDR3 comprises 14 residues. Trimming removed 0 bases from V and 6 bases from J, with 11 bases in between. This clonotype was seen a handful of times. Its target is not known. The starting material was PBMCs from blood, obtained 23 months after vaccination. The genes are TRBV29-1 and TRBJ2-2, with D perhaps being TRBD1 or TRBD2 (5 bases each). The receptor comes from a man aged 50-75 years who received an inactivated influenza vaccine. The CDR3 region is CSVEEGQGAGELFF. As DNA, the CDR3 is TGCAGCGTTGAAGAGGGCCAGGGAGCCGGGGAGCTGTTTTTT.